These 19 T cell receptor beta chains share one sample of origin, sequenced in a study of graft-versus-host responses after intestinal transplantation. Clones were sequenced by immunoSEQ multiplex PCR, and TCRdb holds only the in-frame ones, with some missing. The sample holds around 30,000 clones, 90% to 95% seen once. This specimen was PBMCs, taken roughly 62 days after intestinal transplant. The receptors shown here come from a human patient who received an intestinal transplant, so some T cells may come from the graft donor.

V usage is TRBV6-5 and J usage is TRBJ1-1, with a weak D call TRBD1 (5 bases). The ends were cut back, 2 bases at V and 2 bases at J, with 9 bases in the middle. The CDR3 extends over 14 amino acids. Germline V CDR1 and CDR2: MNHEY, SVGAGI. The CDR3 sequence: CASSYRGGNTEAFF. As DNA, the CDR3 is TGTGCCAGCAGTTACAGGGGAGGAAACACTGAAGCTTTCTTT.

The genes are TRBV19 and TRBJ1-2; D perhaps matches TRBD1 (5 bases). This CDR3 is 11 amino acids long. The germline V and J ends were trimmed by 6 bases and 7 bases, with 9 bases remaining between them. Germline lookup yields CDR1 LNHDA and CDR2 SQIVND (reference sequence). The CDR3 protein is CASRRDGGYTF. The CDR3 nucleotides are TGTGCCAGTAGGCGGGACGGTGGCTACACCTTC.

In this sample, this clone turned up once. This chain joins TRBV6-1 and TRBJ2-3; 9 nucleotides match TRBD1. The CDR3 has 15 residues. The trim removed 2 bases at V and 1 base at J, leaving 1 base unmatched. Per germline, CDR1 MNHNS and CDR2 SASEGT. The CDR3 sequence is CASSERDRGTDTQYF. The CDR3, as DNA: TGTGCCAGCAGTGAACGGGACAGGGGCACAGATACGCAGTATTTT.

The CDR3 spells CASSNRGLVSTDTQYF. The CDR3 DNA is TGTGCCAGTAGCAACAGGGGGCTGGTTAGCACAGATACGCAGTATTTT. The chain joins TRBV19 to TRBJ2-3; TRBD1 matches at 9 bases. Trimming took 6 bases from V and 0 from J; bases not matched to a gene: 7. The CDR3 extends over 16 amino acids. Germline values: CDR1 LNHDA, CDR2 SQIVND (reference sequence).

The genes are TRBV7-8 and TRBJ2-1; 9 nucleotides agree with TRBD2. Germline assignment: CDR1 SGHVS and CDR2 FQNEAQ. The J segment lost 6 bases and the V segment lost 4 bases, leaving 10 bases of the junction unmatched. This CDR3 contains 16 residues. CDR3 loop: CASSSLAGEKSNEQFF. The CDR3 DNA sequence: TGTGCCAGCAGCTCATTAGCGGGAGAAAAGTCCAATGAGCAGTTCTTC.

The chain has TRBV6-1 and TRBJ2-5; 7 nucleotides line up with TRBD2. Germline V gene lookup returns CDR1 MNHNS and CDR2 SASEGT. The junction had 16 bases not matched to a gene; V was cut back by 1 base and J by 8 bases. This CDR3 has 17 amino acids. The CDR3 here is CASSEDLAGAFLGTQYF. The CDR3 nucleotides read TGTGCCAGCAGTGAAGACTTGGCGGGAGCCTTCTTGGGAACCCAGTACTTC.

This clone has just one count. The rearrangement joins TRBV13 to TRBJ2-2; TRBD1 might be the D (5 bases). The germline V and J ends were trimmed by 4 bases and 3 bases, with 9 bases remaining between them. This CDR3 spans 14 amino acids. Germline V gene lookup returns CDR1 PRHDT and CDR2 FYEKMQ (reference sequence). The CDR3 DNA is TGTGCCAGCAGCTCCGGACACCACACCGGGGAGCTGTTTTTT. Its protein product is CASSSGHHTGELFF.

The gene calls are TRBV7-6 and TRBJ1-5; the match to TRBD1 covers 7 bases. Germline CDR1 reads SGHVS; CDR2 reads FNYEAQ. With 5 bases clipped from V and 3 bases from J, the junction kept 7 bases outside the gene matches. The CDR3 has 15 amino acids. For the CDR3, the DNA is TGTGCCAGCAGCCGGGGACAGTTCGACAATCAGCCCCAGCATTTT. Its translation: CASSRGQFDNQPQHF.

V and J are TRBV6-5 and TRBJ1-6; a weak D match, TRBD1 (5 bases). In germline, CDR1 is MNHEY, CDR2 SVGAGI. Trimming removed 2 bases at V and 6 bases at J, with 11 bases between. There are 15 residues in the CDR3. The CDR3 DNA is TGTGCCAGCAGTTACAAGTCAGGGAGTAATTCACCCCTCCACTTT. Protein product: CASSYKSGSNSPLHF.

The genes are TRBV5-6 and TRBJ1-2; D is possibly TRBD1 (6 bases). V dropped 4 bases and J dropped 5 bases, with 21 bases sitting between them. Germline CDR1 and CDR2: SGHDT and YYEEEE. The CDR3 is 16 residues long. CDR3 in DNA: TGTGCCAGCAGCCCTGTCCAGGGGTCCCGTGGATATGGCTACACCTTC. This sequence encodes CASSPVQGSRGYGYTF.

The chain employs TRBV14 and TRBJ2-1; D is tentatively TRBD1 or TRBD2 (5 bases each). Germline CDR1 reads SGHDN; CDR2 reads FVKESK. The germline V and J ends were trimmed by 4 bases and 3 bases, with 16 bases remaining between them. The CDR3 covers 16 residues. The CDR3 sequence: CASSLHMGTLYNEQFF. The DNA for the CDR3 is TGTGCCAGCAGCCTCCACATGGGGACGCTCTACAATGAGCAGTTCTTC.

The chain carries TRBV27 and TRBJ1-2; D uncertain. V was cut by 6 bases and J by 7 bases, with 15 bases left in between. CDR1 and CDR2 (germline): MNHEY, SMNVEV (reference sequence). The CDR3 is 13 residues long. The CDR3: CASRLLEESGYTF. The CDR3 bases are TGTGCCAGCAGGCTCCTTGAGGAAAGTGGCTACACCTTC.

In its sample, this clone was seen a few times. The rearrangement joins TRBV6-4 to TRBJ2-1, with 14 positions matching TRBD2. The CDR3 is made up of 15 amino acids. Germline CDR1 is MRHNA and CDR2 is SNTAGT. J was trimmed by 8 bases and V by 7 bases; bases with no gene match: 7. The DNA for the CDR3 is TGTGCCAGCACCCCCGGGACTAGCGGGGGCGATGAGCAGTTCTTC. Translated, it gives CASTPGTSGGDEQFF.

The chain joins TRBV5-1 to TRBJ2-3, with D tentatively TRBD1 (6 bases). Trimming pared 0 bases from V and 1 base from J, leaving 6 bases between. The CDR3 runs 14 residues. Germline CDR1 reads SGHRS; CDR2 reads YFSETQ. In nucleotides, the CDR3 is TGCGCCAGCAGCTTGGACAGGGGCACAGATACGCAGTATTTT. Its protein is CASSLDRGTDTQYF.

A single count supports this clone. The CDR3 here is CASSIEGLGNQPQHF. CDR3 sequence (DNA): TGTGCCAGTAGTATAGAAGGGTTGGGCAATCAGCCCCAGCATTTT. The rearrangement links TRBV19 to TRBJ1-5; D remains ambiguous. The germline V gene encodes CDR1 LNHDA and CDR2 SQIVND (reference sequence). Trimming left V 0 bases short and J 2 bases short, with 8 bases between. This CDR3 is 15 amino acids long.

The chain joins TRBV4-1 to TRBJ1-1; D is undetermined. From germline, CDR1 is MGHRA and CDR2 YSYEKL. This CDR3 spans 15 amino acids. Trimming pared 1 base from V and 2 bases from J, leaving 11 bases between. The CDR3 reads CASSQGRRINTEAFF. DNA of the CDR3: TGCGCCAGCAGCCAAGGGAGAAGGATTAACACTGAAGCTTTCTTT.

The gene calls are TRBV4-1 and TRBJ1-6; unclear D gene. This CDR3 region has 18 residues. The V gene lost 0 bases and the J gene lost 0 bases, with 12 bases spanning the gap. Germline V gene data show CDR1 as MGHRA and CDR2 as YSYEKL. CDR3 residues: CASSQDHEASSYNSPLHF. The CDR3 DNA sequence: TGCGCCAGCAGCCAAGATCATGAAGCTAGCTCCTATAATTCACCCCTCCACTTT.

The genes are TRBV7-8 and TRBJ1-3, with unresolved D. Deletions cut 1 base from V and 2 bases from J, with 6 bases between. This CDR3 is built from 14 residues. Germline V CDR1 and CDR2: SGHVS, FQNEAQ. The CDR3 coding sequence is TGTGCCAGCAGCTTAGGGTTTACTGGAAACACCATATATTTT. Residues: CASSLGFTGNTIYF.

CDR3 region: CASSLDQTVSYEQYF. The CDR3 DNA sequence: TGTGCCAGCAGCTTAGATCAGACGGTCTCCTACGAGCAGTACTTC. The chain is built from TRBV11-3 and TRBJ2-7; D ambiguous. This CDR3 contains 15 residues. CDR1 is SGHNT, CDR2 YENEEA, per germline. The germline V and J ends were trimmed by 0 bases and 0 bases, with 9 bases remaining between them.